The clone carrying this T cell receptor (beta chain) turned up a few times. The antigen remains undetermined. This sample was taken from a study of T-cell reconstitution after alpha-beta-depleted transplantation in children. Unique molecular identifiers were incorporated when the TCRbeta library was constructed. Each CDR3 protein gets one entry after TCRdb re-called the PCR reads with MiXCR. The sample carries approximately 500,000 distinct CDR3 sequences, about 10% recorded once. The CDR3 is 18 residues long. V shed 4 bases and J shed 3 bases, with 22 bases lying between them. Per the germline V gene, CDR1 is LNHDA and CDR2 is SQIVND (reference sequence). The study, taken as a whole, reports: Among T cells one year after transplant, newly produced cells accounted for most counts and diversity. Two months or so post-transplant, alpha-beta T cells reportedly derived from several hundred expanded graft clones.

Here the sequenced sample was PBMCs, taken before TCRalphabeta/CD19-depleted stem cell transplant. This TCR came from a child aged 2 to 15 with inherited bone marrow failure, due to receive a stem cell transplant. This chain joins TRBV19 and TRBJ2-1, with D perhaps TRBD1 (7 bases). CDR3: CASSRQGVSGGIYNEQFF. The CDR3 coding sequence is TGTGCCAGTAGTAGGCAGGGGGTTAGCGGAGGGATCTACAATGAGCAGTTCTTC.